Below, one TCR beta chain is given with its context. The data derive from a study of blood T cell repertoires in COVID-19. About the research overall: Acute and convalescent COVID-19 samples came from the United States, Italy and Spain. The cDNA or gDNA used as material had been derived from T cells, B-cell-depleted T cells, or PBMCs.

V gave up 6 bases and J gave up 6 bases, with 10 bases separating them. CDR3 length equals 12 residues. Germline assignment: CDR1 SNHLY and CDR2 FYNNEI. The assay was immunoSEQ multiplex PCR, and TCRdb's table has in-frame clones only and misses some. This table holds tens of thousands of clones, more than 80% found once. The sequencing sample was made of peripheral blood. The TCR originated in a young man with acute or convalescent COVID-19. V gene TRBV2 combines with J gene TRBJ2-3, with D tentatively TRBD2 (5 bases). CDR3 DNA sequence: TGTGCCAGCAGGGCCGGGGTGGATACGCAGTATTTT. It translates to CASRAGVDTQYF.